This T cell receptor beta chain originates from a study of siplizumab effects on memory and regulatory T cells. Produced via immunoSEQ multiplex PCR; TCRdb's table is partial and in-frame only. Among over 95,000 clones listed, 90% to 95% were seen once. With regard to this clone: Its cognate antigen is unknown.

Study-level points and caveats: The study did not confirm that proliferating Tregs from siplizumab cultures were suppressive. Siplizumab conditions gave an average of about 62% Treg-derived mappable alloreactive CD4+ clones, versus 26.9% for controls. A minor share of alloreactive clones matched unstimulated subsets. Most proliferating CD4+ or CD8+ clones, roughly 75-95%, had no naive or memory assignment.

The sequencing input was non-Treg CD4+ T cells sorted from blood. This TCR was recovered from a human donor in good health.

CDR3 nucleotides: TGTGCCAGCAGAGCACCGGGACAGGCTAATGAAAAACTGTTTTTT. Amino acid sequence: CASRAPGQANEKLFF. The J gene is TRBJ1-4, the V gene TRBV27, with 8 bases aligning to TRBD1. The CDR3 loop spans 15 amino acids. With 6 bases clipped from V and 3 bases from J, the junction kept 6 bases outside the gene matches. CDR1 is MNHEY, CDR2 SMNVEV, per germline (reference sequence).